Following are 12 T cell receptor beta chains from one sample sequenced in a study of blood T cell repertoires in COVID-19. Method: immunoSEQ multiplex PCR; TCRdb's copy keeps in-frame clones and lacks some. The table has over 150,000 clones, approximately 91% seen once. The sequenced material came from peripheral blood. These receptor sequences come from a man in his thirties or forties with acute or convalescent COVID-19.

V is TRBV3-1 (or the pseudogene TRBV3-2) and J is TRBJ1-2; 7 positions agree with TRBD1. Germline V CDR1 and CDR2: LGHDT, YNNKEL (reference sequence). The CDR3 runs 12 residues. J gave up 7 bases and V 5 bases, and 4 bases lay outside the gene matches. In nucleotides, the CDR3 is TGTGCCAGCAGCAGACAGGGTGTTGGCTACACCTTC. Translation gives CASSRQGVGYTF.

The chain combines TRBV6-5 with TRBJ1-2; D not certain. CDR1 and CDR2 from the germline V gene are MNHEY and SVGAGI. This CDR3 is 15 amino acids long. Trimming stripped 2 bases from V and 0 bases from J, with 10 bases between. The CDR3 is CASSYEGGTNYGYTF. CDR3 in DNA: TGTGCCAGCAGTTACGAGGGCGGGACTAACTATGGCTACACCTTC.

This sequence joins TRBV30 and TRBJ2-4, with 9 bases lining up with TRBD1. CDR1 is GTSNPN, CDR2 SVGIG, per germline (reference sequence). V lost 1 base to trimming and J lost 2 bases; unmatched junction nucleotides: 15. The CDR3 has 19 residues. The CDR3 region is CAWSALRTGVLLSKNIQYF. In nucleotides, the CDR3 is TGTGCCTGGAGTGCTCTCCGGACAGGGGTGTTGTTATCCAAAAACATTCAGTACTTC.

The CDR3 is CASSYGGQGFHNEQFF. The CDR3 nucleotides are TGTGCCAGCAGTTACGGGGGACAGGGCTTCCACAATGAGCAGTTCTTC. The chain uses TRBV6-5 and TRBJ2-1, with 9 bases fitting TRBD1. Germline CDR1 and CDR2: MNHEY and SVGAGI. This CDR3 is 16 amino acids long. V shed 2 bases and J 5 bases; nucleotides not matched to a gene: 7.

This chain connects TRBV6-5 to TRBJ2-5; tentatively, D is TRBD2 (6 bases). V lost 5 bases and J lost 3, with 16 bases in between. Germline CDR1 is MNHEY and CDR2 is SVGAGI. The CDR3 is made up of 15 amino acids. CDR3 nucleotides: TGTGCCAGCAGTCCAAGGGACTGGTATGAAGAGACCCAGTACTTC. Translating it yields CASSPRDWYEETQYF.

Note on this clone: One end of the junction fails to match germline, which may point to a read error. The rearrangement uses TRBV19 and TRBJ2-7; D perhaps matches TRBD2 (6 bases). Germline V gene sequence: CDR1 LNHDA, CDR2 SQIVND (reference sequence). This CDR3 is built from 11 residues. CDR3 coding DNA: TGTGCCAGTAGTCCCGGGGAGGAGCATTACTTC. This sequence encodes CASSPGEEHYF.

The J gene is TRBJ2-2, the V gene TRBV7-9; the D is unclear. Trimming removed 5 bases at V and 6 bases at J, with 10 bases between. Per the germline V gene, CDR1 is SEHNR and CDR2 is FQNEAQ (reference sequence). The CDR3 runs 13 residues. DNA of the CDR3: TGTGCCAGCAGCCCGCCTAGGCCCGGGGAGCTGTTTTTT. Protein sequence: CASSPPRPGELFF.

The chain is built from TRBV27 and TRBJ2-7; D is uncertain. CDR1 and CDR2 from the germline V gene are MNHEY and SMNVEV (reference sequence). This CDR3 is 15 amino acids long. V was pared by 5 bases and J by 1 base, with 15 bases between. CDR3 sequence (DNA): TGTGCCAGCAGTCTGGGCCAGTCAAATTCCTACGAGCAGTACTTC. As protein: CASSLGQSNSYEQYF.

The V call is TRBV18, the J call TRBJ1-1; D gene ambiguous. The CDR3 has 16 residues. The V end was cut by 5 bases, the J end by 5 bases, with 21 bases between. The germline V gene has CDR1 KGHSH and CDR2 LQKENI. The CDR3 loop reads CASSVWGGTQTTEAFF. The CDR3 nucleotides are TGTGCCAGCTCAGTCTGGGGAGGCACCCAAACGACTGAAGCTTTCTTT.

Only one count was recorded for this clone. V usage is TRBV29-1 and J usage is TRBJ2-3; D tentatively reads TRBD1 or TRBD2 (5 bases each). This CDR3 has 12 residues. Germline V lookup: CDR1 SQVTM, CDR2 ANQGSEA. V lost 7 bases to trimming and J lost 3 bases, with 11 bases between them. The CDR3 DNA sequence: TGCAGCGCGGGACCAGGGACAGATACGCAGTATTTT. It is translated as CSAGPGTDTQYF.

V gene TRBV11-2 combines with J gene TRBJ2-1, with 8 bases lining up with TRBD2. With V trimmed by 4 bases and J by 5 bases, 13 bases remained unmatched. Germline CDR1 and CDR2: SGHAT and FQNNGV. CDR3 size: 17 residues. CDR3 sequence: CASSSIAGRALNNEQFF. As DNA, the CDR3 is TGTGCCAGCAGCTCCATAGCGGGACGCGCCCTTAACAATGAGCAGTTCTTC.

The chain uses TRBV4-1 and TRBJ2-1; 10 bases agree with TRBD1. J lost 6 bases, V lost 3 bases, and 8 bases had no gene match. This CDR3 region has 16 residues. Germline loops: CDR1 MGHRA, CDR2 YSYEKL. DNA for the CDR3: TGCGCCAGCAGCCAGGGGGACAGGGGAGGCAGCAATGAGCAGTTCTTC. It specifies CASSQGDRGGSNEQFF.